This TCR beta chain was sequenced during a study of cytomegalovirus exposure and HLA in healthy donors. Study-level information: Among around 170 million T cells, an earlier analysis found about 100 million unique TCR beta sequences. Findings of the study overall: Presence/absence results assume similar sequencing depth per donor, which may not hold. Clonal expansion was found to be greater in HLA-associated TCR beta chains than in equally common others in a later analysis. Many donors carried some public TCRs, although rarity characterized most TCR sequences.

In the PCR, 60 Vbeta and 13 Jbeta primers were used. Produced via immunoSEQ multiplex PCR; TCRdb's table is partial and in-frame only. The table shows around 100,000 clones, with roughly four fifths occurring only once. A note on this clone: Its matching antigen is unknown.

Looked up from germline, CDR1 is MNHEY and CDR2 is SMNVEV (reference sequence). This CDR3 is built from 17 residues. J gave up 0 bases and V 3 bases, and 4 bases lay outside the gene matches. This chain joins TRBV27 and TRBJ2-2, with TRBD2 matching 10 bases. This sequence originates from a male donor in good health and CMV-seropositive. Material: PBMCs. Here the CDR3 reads CASSFSLAGANTGELFF. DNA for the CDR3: TGTGCCAGCAGTTTCTCCCTAGCGGGGGCGAACACCGGGGAGCTGTTTTTT.